The text below deals with one T cell receptor (beta chain). As yet, its antigen is unknown. Samples came from healthy bone marrow donors. Germline CDR1 and CDR2: SGHRS and YFSETQ. The CDR3 consists of 15 residues. The junction had 5 bases not matched to a gene; V was cut back by 5 bases and J by 2 bases. The entry originates in a study of cytomegalovirus exposure and HLA in healthy donors. Study-level background: Previous work identified roughly 110 million unique TCR beta sequences from around 170 million T cells.

Whole-study findings and limits: TCR beta chains numbering more than 150 were designated cytomegalovirus-associated. Researchers had no immune exposure information except CMV serostatus available.

A multiplex PCR was run with 60 Vbeta primers and 13 Jbeta primers. The table came from immunoSEQ multiplex PCR; TCRdb's copy has only in-frame clones and leaves some out. This table has about 150,000 clones, around 75% appearing once. This receptor was obtained from a man aged 55 to 70 in good health and CMV-seronegative. Source material: PBMCs. The J gene is TRBJ2-5, the V gene TRBV5-1; the match to TRBD2 covers 11 bases. The CDR3 region is CASRLAGANQETQYF. The CDR3 nucleotides read TGCGCCAGCAGACTAGCGGGAGCTAATCAAGAGACCCAGTACTTC.